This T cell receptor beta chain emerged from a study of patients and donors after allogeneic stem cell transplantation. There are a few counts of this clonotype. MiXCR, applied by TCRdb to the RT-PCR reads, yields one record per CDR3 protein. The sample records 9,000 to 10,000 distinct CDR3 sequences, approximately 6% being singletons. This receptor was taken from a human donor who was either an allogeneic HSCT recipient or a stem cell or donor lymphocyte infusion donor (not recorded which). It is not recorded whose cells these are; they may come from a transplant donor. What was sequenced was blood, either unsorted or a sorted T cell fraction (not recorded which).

The CDR3 spells CSARYPSGSVNEQFF. The DNA for the CDR3 is TGCAGTGCTAGGTACCCTAGCGGGAGTGTGAATGAGCAGTTCTTC. The chain has TRBV20-1 and TRBJ2-1, with 10 nucleotides matching TRBD2. The CDR3 sequence is 15 residues long. V was clipped by 3 bases and J by 7 bases; unmatched bases: 9. Per the germline V gene, CDR1 is DFQATT and CDR2 is SNEGSKA (reference sequence).